The 19 T cell receptor beta chains below all came from one sample that was sequenced in a study of blood T cell repertoires in COVID-19. Repertoires were generated with immunoSEQ multiplex PCR, while TCRdb's copy carries only in-frame clones and drops some. Altogether under 140,000 clones are present, around 90% being singletons, with the ten largest covering over 3%. The sequenced material came from peripheral blood. The source of these receptors is a woman in her 50s with acute or convalescent COVID-19.

The chain combines TRBV5-8 with TRBJ1-6, with 7 bases aligning to TRBD1. Germline CDR1 and CDR2: SGHTS and YDEGEE. Trimming at V came to 5 bases and at J to 12 bases, leaving 5 bases not matched to a gene. This CDR3 is built from 12 residues. CDR3 sequence: CASRTYRGPLHF. CDR3 DNA: TGTGCCAGCAGGACCTACAGGGGACCCCTCCACTTT.

The J gene is TRBJ2-2, the V gene TRBV5-4; 8 bases fit TRBD1. Trimming at V came to 0 bases and at J to 4 bases, leaving 5 bases not matched to a gene. CDR1 is SGHNT and CDR2 is YYREEE in the germline V gene (reference sequence). The CDR3 extends over 16 amino acids. CDR3 amino acids: CASSLVGQDLTGELFF. The CDR3 nucleotides read TGTGCCAGCAGCTTGGTGGGACAGGACCTCACCGGGGAGCTGTTTTTT.

The chain links TRBV24-1 to TRBJ1-2, with D maybe TRBD1 (6 bases). The CDR3 extends over 15 amino acids. Trimming removed 3 bases at V and 2 bases at J, with 12 bases between. From germline, CDR1 is KGHDR and CDR2 SFDVKD. CDR3 in amino acids: CATSDTQGGNYGYTF. CDR3 bases: TGTGCCACCAGTGATACACAGGGAGGGAACTATGGCTACACCTTC.

In this sample, this clone turned up a few times. This sequence joins TRBV6-5 and TRBJ2-1; TRBD2 matches 12 bases. Germline loops: CDR1 MNHEY, CDR2 SVGAGI. Trimming cost V 5 bases and J 7 bases; bases outside gene matches: 3. This CDR3 has 14 residues. The CDR3 loop is CASSLAGGRNEQFF. The CDR3 nucleotides read TGTGCCAGCAGTCTAGCGGGAGGGAGGAATGAGCAGTTCTTC.

This chain connects TRBV6-4 to TRBJ1-2, with D possibly being TRBD1 (5 bases). V was cut by 6 bases and J by 8 bases, with 13 bases left in between. The length of the CDR3 is 12 residues. CDR1 and CDR2 from the germline V gene are MRHNA and SNTAGT. This CDR3 reads CASRGPSRGYTF. In nucleotides, the CDR3 is TGTGCCAGCAGGGGGCCGTCTAGAGGCTACACCTTC.

CDR3 bases: TGTGCCAGCAGCGTACAGGGTTCTAACTATGGCTACACCTTC. Protein product: CASSVQGSNYGYTF. The chain recombines TRBV9 with TRBJ1-2; the D gene is possibly TRBD1 (5 bases). There are 14 residues in the CDR3. Looked up from germline, CDR1 is SGDLS and CDR2 is YYNGEE. Trimming took off 1 base at V and 0 bases at J, with 7 bases between the two ends.

The CDR3, as DNA: TGTGCCAGCAGCCGCGGGCTAGCAAGTCACAATGAGCAGTTCTTC. Amino acids: CASSRGLASHNEQFF. The chain recombines TRBV3-1 (or the pseudogene TRBV3-2) with TRBJ2-1; D possibly corresponds to TRBD2 (5 bases). Trimming stripped 4 bases from V and 5 bases from J, with 15 bases between. CDR1 LGHDT and CDR2 YNNKEL come from the germline V gene (reference sequence). The CDR3 totals 15 residues.

V is TRBV7-2 and J is TRBJ2-2; 13 nucleotides match TRBD2. There are 18 residues in the CDR3. The ends lost 6 bases at V and 5 bases at J; junction bases unmatched: 12. Germline values: CDR1 SGHTA, CDR2 FQGNSA. The CDR3 sequence: CASSSRTSGRGGTGELFF. DNA of the CDR3: TGTGCCAGCAGTTCCCGGACTAGCGGGAGAGGGGGTACCGGGGAGCTGTTTTTT. The complete variable domain, with remaining parts taken from reference TRBV7-2 and TRBJ2-2, reads GAGVSQSPSNKVTEKGKDVELRCDPISGHTALYWYRQSLGQGLEFLIYFQGNSAPDKSGLPSDRFSAERTGGSVSTLTIQRTQQEDSAVYLCASSSRTSGRGGTGELFFGEGSRLTVL.

The chain combines TRBV18 with TRBJ1-3, with TRBD1 identical over 7 bases. From germline, CDR1 is KGHSH and CDR2 LQKENI. This CDR3 contains 16 residues. Losses at the gene ends were 6 bases for V and 2 bases for J; bases not matched to a gene: 10. CDR3: CASSQGQLNAGNTIYF. CDR3 bases: TGTGCCAGCTCCCAGGGACAGCTAAACGCTGGAAACACCATATATTTT.

This clone was observed a few times. The rearrangement links TRBV12-3 or TRBV12-4 to TRBJ1-2; D uncertain. V dropped 2 bases and J dropped 11 bases, with 9 bases sitting between them. The CDR3 consists of 11 residues. The CDR3 here is CASSLSGLYTF. CDR3 bases: TGTGCCAGCAGTTTATCAGGACTTTACACCTTC.

This chain links TRBV7-2 with TRBJ2-7; 9 nucleotides align to TRBD2. After removal of 1 base from V and 3 bases from J, the junction contained 16 bases not matched to a gene. This CDR3 comprises 19 residues. Germline loops: CDR1 SGHTA, CDR2 FQGNSA. In DNA, the CDR3 is TGTGCCAGCAGCTTAGAGGGACTTTTGGCGGGAGGGCCGAACTACGAGCAGTACTTC. Translation: CASSLEGLLAGGPNYEQYF.

The V call is TRBV29-1, the J call TRBJ2-2, with D possibly being TRBD2 (6 bases). V dropped 6 bases and J dropped 6 bases, with 11 bases sitting between them. The CDR3 runs to 12 residues. Germline CDR1 and CDR2: SQVTM and ANQGSEA. The CDR3 DNA reads TGCAGCGTACGCGGGACCTCCGGGGAGCTGTTTTTT. Its protein product is CSVRGTSGELFF.

This rearrangement joins TRBV5-1 to TRBJ2-5; no definite D call. The CDR3 runs 11 residues. Looked up from germline, CDR1 is SGHRS and CDR2 is YFSETQ. Trimming took 4 bases from V and 5 from J, leaving 6 bases between them. CDR3 DNA sequence: TGCGCCAGCAGCCGCGGTGAGACCCAGTACTTC. This encodes CASSRGETQYF.

J is TRBJ2-3 and V is TRBV3-1 (or the pseudogene TRBV3-2); 8 nucleotides match TRBD1. The CDR3 is made up of 14 amino acids. With V trimmed by 3 bases and J by 2 bases, 1 base remained unmatched. CDR1 and CDR2 (germline): LGHDT, YNNKEL (reference sequence). The CDR3 spells CASSQGQATDTQYF. The CDR3 DNA follows: TGTGCCAGCAGCCAGGGACAGGCCACAGATACGCAGTATTTT.

The CDR3 loop reads CASLPSPGTSGSGYTQYF. The CDR3 DNA follows: TGTGCCAGCCTCCCCTCCCCCGGGACTAGCGGTTCGGGATATACGCAGTATTTT. The chain is built from TRBV28 and TRBJ2-3, with 11 bases that match TRBD2. CDR1 is MDHEN, CDR2 SYDVKM, per germline. V trimming: 8 bases; J trimming: 7 bases; junction bases outside the gene matches: 20. The CDR3 extends over 18 amino acids.

This sequence joins TRBV30 and TRBJ2-3; 13 bases align to TRBD2. Trimming cost V 1 base and J 4 bases; bases outside gene matches: 2. Germline-derived CDR1 and CDR2 are GTSNPN and SVGIG (reference sequence). The length of the CDR3 is 15 residues. The CDR3 coding sequence is TGTGCCTGGAGTGAACTAGCGGGGGGGGCAGATACGCAGTATTTT. Amino acid sequence: CAWSELAGGADTQYF.

The genes are TRBV11-3 and TRBJ2-5, with TRBD1 as a possible D gene (6 bases). The length of the CDR3 is 16 residues. With 5 bases removed from V and 5 bases from J, the gap between germline ends came to 21 bases. Germline V gene lookup returns CDR1 SGHNT and CDR2 YENEEA. CDR3 DNA sequence: TGTGCCAGCAGCCTGCGCATGGGACACCTCGCTGAGACCCAGTACTTC. It codes for CASSLRMGHLAETQYF.

This chain connects TRBV19 to TRBJ1-5; 9 nucleotides align to TRBD1. There are 15 residues in the CDR3. J was trimmed by 6 bases and V by 8 bases; bases with no gene match: 11. The germline CDR1 and CDR2 sequences are LNHDA and SQIVND (reference sequence). CDR3 residues: CASSPAGQGPQPQHF. The CDR3, as DNA: TGTGCCAGTTCTCCGGCGGGACAGGGCCCTCAGCCCCAGCATTTT.

The V gene is TRBV7-6, the J gene TRBJ1-5, with D possibly being TRBD1 (5 bases). The CDR3 covers 15 residues. The V gene's germline CDR1 is SGHVS and CDR2 FNYEAQ. V lost 1 base to trimming and J lost 5 bases, with 12 bases between them. The CDR3 coding sequence is TGTGCCAGCAGCTTAGGTCAGGGAAGGGATCAGCCCCAGCATTTT. Residues: CASSLGQGRDQPQHF.